What follows are 21 T cell receptor beta chains derived from one specimen sequenced in a study of CD8+CD57+ T cells in acquired aplastic anemia. According to the study, genomic DNA was the template for TCR beta VDJ and CDR3 profiling. TCRdb ran MiXCR on the reads and lists one entry per CDR3 protein. This sample has around 400,000 distinct CDR3 sequences, with 65% to 80% found just once. The sample comprised sorted CD4+, CD8+, or CD8+CD57+ T cells (not recorded which) from PBMCs. The receptors derive from a human donor in good health, serving as a control.

The chain employs TRBV20-1 and TRBJ2-7; TRBD1 aligns across 9 bases. Per the germline V gene, CDR1 is DFQATT and CDR2 is SNEGSKA (reference sequence). The CDR3 has 14 amino acids. V lost 2 bases, J lost 5 bases, and 7 bases stayed unmatched. CDR3 in DNA: TGCAGTGCTAGATCCCGACAGGGGGGAGACGAGCAGTACTTC. Its translation: CSARSRQGGDEQYF.

With respect to this clonotype: It is unclear where the CDR3 begins or ends on the DNA, so no DNA is shown, and the CDR3 is as TCRdb lists it. The rearrangement uses TRBV12-3 or TRBV12-4 and TRBJ1-3; the table's D call of TRBD1 was not tested on the DNA. The CDR3 totals 23 residues, both ends included. The CDR3 spells CASSFYICSAGGDSFLSGNTIYF.

This sequence joins TRBV7-2 and TRBJ1-5, with a weak D call TRBD1 (5 bases). The germline V gene has CDR1 SGHTA and CDR2 FQGNSA. The CDR3 is 14 residues long. The germline V and J ends were trimmed by 3 bases and 10 bases, with 16 bases remaining between them. CDR3 nucleotides: TGTGCCAGCAGCTTGGGGGGAAAACAGGTCCCCCAGCATTTT. Protein: CASSLGGKQVPQHF. The full variable domain, in which reference TRBV7-2 and TRBJ1-5 provide the parts outside the CDR3, is GAGVSQSPSNKVTEKGKDVELRCDPISGHTALYWYRQSLGQGLEFLIYFQGNSAPDKSGLPSDRFSAERTGGSVSTLTIQRTQQEDSAVYLCASSLGGKQVPQHFGDGTRLSIL.

V is TRBV11-2 and J is TRBJ2-1; 8 positions agree with TRBD2. From germline, CDR1 is SGHAT and CDR2 FQNNGV. This CDR3 is built from 16 residues. V lost 5 bases to trimming and J lost 1 base; unmatched junction nucleotides: 7. CDR3 residues: CASSHREGFSYNEQFF. For the CDR3, the DNA is TGTGCCAGCAGCCACCGGGAGGGGTTTTCCTACAATGAGCAGTTCTTC.

Details on this clonotype: The junction and the germline gene differ at one end; a read error may be behind it. V gene TRBV7-6 combines with J gene TRBJ2-7; D is possibly TRBD1 or TRBD2 (5 bases each). The CDR3 has 14 residues. The germline gives CDR1 SGHVS, CDR2 FNYEAQ. CDR3 DNA sequence: TGTGCCAGCAGCTTAGCGGGGGAGTCCGACGAGTACTTCTTC. Translating gives CASSLAGESDEYFF.

The CDR3 sequence: CASSLGTRVGPVDKNIQYF. The CDR3 DNA sequence: TGTGCCAGCAGCTTAGGGACGCGGGTTGGACCGGTCGACAAAAACATTCAGTACTTC. The chain employs TRBV7-2 and TRBJ2-4; TRBD2 is a possible D gene (5 bases). V was cut by 1 base and J by 3 bases, with 22 bases left in between. The CDR3 loop spans 19 amino acids. Per germline, CDR1 SGHTA and CDR2 FQGNSA.

As concerns this clonotype: The conserved phenylalanine or tryptophan normally closing the CDR3 is absent here, so this likely arose from a read error. The limits of the CDR3 on the DNA are not certain, so only TCRdb's listed CDR3 is given. This sequence joins TRBV7-3 and TRBJ2-2; whether TRBD1, the table's D call, matches the DNA was not checked. From its first to its last residue, the CDR3 has 13 amino acids. Germline loops: CDR1 SGHTA, CDR2 FQGTGA. The CDR3 spells CASSFELGGKHVY.

This chain joins TRBV20-1 and TRBJ2-6; the D gene is possibly TRBD1 (6 bases). Trimming stripped 3 bases from V and 6 bases from J, with 15 bases between. The CDR3 covers 15 residues. Germline assignment: CDR1 DFQATT and CDR2 SNEGSKA (reference sequence). The CDR3, as DNA: TGCAGTGCTAGTGTTGACAGGACTGAGGCCAACGTCCTGACTTTC. Protein: CSASVDRTEANVLTF.

This clonotype was detected once. The junction does not match germline at one end; this may be a read error. The chain is built from TRBV7-7 and TRBJ2-1, with 13 bases aligning to TRBD2. Germline V CDR1 and CDR2: SSHAT, FNYEAQ (reference sequence). CDR3 length: 16 amino acids. The CDR3 nucleotides are TGTGCTAGCAGCCTACTACTAGCGGGGGGGACCAATGAGCAGTTCTTC. It specifies CASSLLLAGGTNEQFF.

This clonotype was observed a handful of times. This chain uses TRBV6-5 with TRBJ2-1, with 10 nucleotides matching TRBD2. The V and J ends lost 7 bases and 5 bases, in that order; junction bases with no gene match: 5. Germline-derived CDR1 and CDR2 are MNHEY and SVGAGI. The CDR3 length is 14 residues. The CDR3 nucleotides read TGTGCCAGCACAGCGGGACTAGCGAACAATGAGCAGTTCTTC. Translation: CASTAGLANNEQFF.

V usage is TRBV9 and J usage is TRBJ2-1; tentative D call: TRBD1 (5 bases). Per the germline V gene, CDR1 is SGDLS and CDR2 is YYNGEE. The V end lost 0 bases, the J end lost 9 bases, and 25 bases lay between the germline ends. The CDR3 extends over 18 amino acids. CDR3 DNA: TGTGCCAGCAGCGTAGCTTATGACACTTTTAGGGGCTTTGGTGAGCAGTTCTTC. Its protein product is CASSVAYDTFRGFGEQFF.

To note about this clonotype: The final CDR3 position lacks the conserved phenylalanine or tryptophan, pointing to a likely read error. The limits of the CDR3 on the DNA are not certain, so only TCRdb's listed CDR3 is given. The genes are TRBV15 and TRBJ2-7; the table's D call of TRBD1 was not tested on the DNA. Germline V lookup: CDR1 LNHNV, CDR2 YYDKDF (reference sequence). The CDR3 is 12 amino acids in total, end residues counted. CDR3 in amino acids: CATRIDRTERYI.

The V call is TRBV20-1, the J call TRBJ2-3; D possibly corresponds to TRBD2 (6 bases). CDR1 and CDR2 from the germline V gene are DFQATT and SNEGSKA (reference sequence). The CDR3 totals 16 residues. Trimming removed 6 bases at V and 2 bases at J, with 21 bases between. The DNA for the CDR3 is TGCAGTGCCCTACCGACTGCGGGGAGATACACAGATACGCAGTATTTT. Residues: CSALPTAGRYTDTQYF.

The table lists this clonotype with a count of one. The chain has TRBV7-9 and TRBJ2-7; D is ambiguous. The CDR3 runs to 16 residues. V was pared by 4 bases and J by 10 bases, with 26 bases between. Germline V gene sequence: CDR1 SEHNR, CDR2 FQNEAQ (reference sequence). DNA of the CDR3: TGTGCCAGCAGCTCAACCTTTGGATGGAGCTCCTACACCCAGTACTTC. Translated: CASSSTFGWSSYTQYF. Variable domain in full (rest from reference TRBV7-9 and TRBJ2-7): DTGVSQNPRHKITKRGQNVTFRCDPISEHNRLYWYRQTLGQGPEFLTYFQNEAQLEKSRLLSDRFSAERPKGSFSTLEIQRTEQGDSAMYLCASSSTFGWSSYTQYFGPGTRLTVT.

About this clonotype: Sequence at one end of the junction differs from germline and may be a read error. This chain links TRBV5-5 with TRBJ2-1, with 10 bases identical to TRBD2. CDR1 is SGHKS and CDR2 is YYEKEE in the germline V gene (reference sequence). The CDR3 sequence is 16 residues long. Here the CDR3 reads CASSPHSASGGNEQFF. In DNA form, the CDR3 reads TGCGCCAGCAGCCCACACTCAGCTAGCGGGGGCAATGAGCAGTTCTTC.

The chain combines TRBV19 with TRBJ2-7; a weak D match, TRBD2 (5 bases). The germline V and J ends were trimmed by 4 bases and 13 bases, with 23 bases remaining between them. Germline assignment: CDR1 LNHDA and CDR2 SQIVND (reference sequence). The CDR3 is 14 amino acids. This CDR3 is CASSTGGSLYEPYF. DNA of the CDR3: TGTGCCAGTAGTACTGGAGGTAGTCTCTACGAGCCTTACTTC.

This clonotype was detected only once. The chain employs TRBV7-3 and TRBJ2-5, with a possible D match to TRBD1 (7 bases). Trimming stripped 2 bases from V and 11 bases from J, with 24 bases between. Germline V CDR1 and CDR2: SGHTA, FQGTGA. The CDR3 covers 16 residues. CDR3 sequence reads: CASSLFAGQPTDTQYF. CDR3 coding DNA: TGTGCCAGCAGCTTATTCGCGGGACAGCCCACAGATACGCAGTACTTC.

This clonotype was counted at least ten times. The V call is TRBV7-3, the J call TRBJ1-1; D is perhaps TRBD1 (5 bases). Looked up from germline, CDR1 is SGHTA and CDR2 is FQGTGA. The CDR3 spans 15 residues. V was trimmed by 5 bases and J by 1 base, leaving 14 bases between them. The CDR3, as DNA: TGTGCCAGCAGCCTTCTGGGACGCAGGAACACTGAAGCTTTCTTT. Amino acid sequence: CASSLLGRRNTEAFF.

This clonotype was detected ten times or more. The chain is built from TRBV12-5 and TRBJ1-4, with 8 positions matching TRBD1. Trimming removed 7 bases from V and 8 bases from J; junction bases left unmatched: 3. The CDR3 has 12 amino acids. From germline, CDR1 is LGHNT and CDR2 FRNRAP. This CDR3 is CASAGGGEKLFF. DNA of the CDR3: TGTGCTAGTGCAGGGGGCGGAGAAAAACTGTTTTTT.

The chain links TRBV7-7 to TRBJ1-2; D remains ambiguous. CDR1 is SSHAT, CDR2 FNYEAQ, per germline (reference sequence). Trimming pared 2 bases from V and 14 bases from J, leaving 21 bases between. The CDR3 totals 14 residues. The CDR3 here is CASSLPVELKLSTF. The CDR3, as DNA: TGTGCCAGCAGCTTACCGGTGGAACTGAAGCTTTCTACCTTC. The full variable domain, in which reference TRBV7-7 and TRBJ1-2 provide the parts outside the CDR3, is GAGVSQSPRYKVTKRGQDVTLRCDPISSHATLYWYQQALGQGPEFLTYFNYEAQPDKSGLPSDRFSAERPEGSISTLTIQRTEQRDSAMYRCASSLPVELKLSTFGSGTRLTVV.

Of note for this clonotype: Lacking the conserved final phenylalanine or tryptophan, this CDR3 likely reflects a read error. It is unclear where the CDR3 begins or ends on the DNA, so no DNA is shown, and the CDR3 is as TCRdb lists it. The V and J genes are TRBV7-7 and TRBJ2-7; the listed D gene, TRBD1, was not tested against the DNA. Germline V lookup: CDR1 SSHAT, CDR2 FNYEAQ (reference sequence). With termini counted, the CDR3 has 13 amino acids. The CDR3 loop is CASSLWGTGTYEQ.